The rows below give T cell receptor beta chains drawn from one sample of a study of blood T cell repertoires in COVID-19. The assay was immunoSEQ multiplex PCR, and TCRdb's table has in-frame clones only and misses some. The sample carries 150,000 to 200,000 clones, around 87% recorded once. Sequencing input: peripheral blood. These receptors all stem from a man in his forties or fifties with acute or convalescent COVID-19. Both conserved end residues are trimmed from each CDR3.

V gene	CDR3 protein
TRBV24-1	ATSDSLAGAYEQY
TRBV6-6	ACSYGRGNQPQH
TRBV2	ASRTGMISQAF
TRBV24-1	ATAGFTDTQY
TRBV27	ASSSFSQGTEAF
TRBV6-4	ASSVSKRGVGEQF
TRBV29-1	SVTLNYGYT
TRBV5-1	ASSPQGSSGNTIY
TRBV7-6	ASSSGQGAYNEQF
TRBV27	ASSPGQGWQPQH
TRBV5-3	ARSLDTGHSGANVLT
TRBV28	ASSAGRGNTIY
TRBV28	ASRPQGTGGEQF
TRBV5-4	ASSRGLAGYEQY
TRBV18	ASSPRGATNEKRKLF
TRBV2	ASSRTIINTGELF
TRBV7-2	ASSIDREKPQH
TRBV28	ASSPQGAEYSPLH
TRBV18	ASSQLATDYNEQF
TRBV7-9	ASRNNRRQDRVKTDTQY
TRBV28	ASSYIRKYSNQPQH
TRBV5-1	ASSLATTGEQGYT
TRBV9	ASSAQTGGNEKLF
TRBV5-1	ASSTGQYYNEQF
TRBV11-2	ASSLGAGLYEQY
TRBV9	ASSVGQGGNEKLF
TRBV4-3	ASSQEARHSGNTIY
TRBV4-1	ASSLGDRDNEKLF
TRBV27	ASSSGQGNIQY
TRBV6-2/TRBV6-3	ASSYSTGLAGGTINEQF
TRBV30	AWSTPGNRDEQY
TRBV12-5	ANLPRVRYEQY
TRBV7-9	ASSLALRTSIYEQY
TRBV19	ASSSPGHDSPLH
TRBV14	ASSQRGWTDTQY
TRBV28	ASSLTGRSPLH
TRBV6-6	ASSRDLVGETQY
TRBV7-3	ASSINRDAEAF
TRBV28	ASREPTYEQY
TRBV9	ASSVVGGRGTDTQY
TRBV7-9	ASSLSSGRGWTGELF
TRBV6-2/TRBV6-3	ASSLTENTEAF
TRBV30	AWRVTGLNTEAF
TRBV7-6	ASSLETGGNQPQH
TRBV19	ASSRRGATGGRETQY
TRBV28	ASGQPGQGNQPQH
TRBV7-3	ASSLGGNLNEQF
TRBV4-1	ASSQESPVTGAGQPQH
TRBV27	ASGPNGNTIY
TRBV29-1	SVERHSGTGELF
TRBV24-1	ATSDVTSGRSYEQY
TRBV7-8	ASSSRSTRGGGGTGELF
TRBV6-5	ASSYSPGYTQY
TRBV13	ASSLEGGAGTDTQY
TRBV9	ASSAEQGATEAF